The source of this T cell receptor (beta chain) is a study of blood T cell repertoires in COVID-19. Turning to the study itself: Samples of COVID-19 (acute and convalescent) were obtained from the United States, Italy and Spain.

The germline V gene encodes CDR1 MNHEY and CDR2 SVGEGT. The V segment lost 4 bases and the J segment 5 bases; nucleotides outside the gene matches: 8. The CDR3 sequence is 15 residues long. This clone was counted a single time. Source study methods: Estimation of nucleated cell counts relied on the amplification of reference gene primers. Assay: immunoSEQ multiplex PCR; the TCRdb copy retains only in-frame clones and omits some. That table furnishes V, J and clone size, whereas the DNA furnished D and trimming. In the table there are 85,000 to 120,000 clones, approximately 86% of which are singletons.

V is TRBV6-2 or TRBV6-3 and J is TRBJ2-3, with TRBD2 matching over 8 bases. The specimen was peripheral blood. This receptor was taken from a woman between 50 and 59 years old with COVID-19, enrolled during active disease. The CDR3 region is CASSSPKRGLDTQYF. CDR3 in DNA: TGTGCCAGCAGTTCCCCCAAGCGGGGGCTAGATACGCAGTATTTT.